What follows is one T cell receptor beta chain and its context. Its target is unknown. The CDR3 is 14 residues long. V lost 1 base, J lost 0 bases, and 6 bases lay in between. Germline V gene lookup returns CDR1 MGHRA and CDR2 YSYEKL. This sample is drawn from a study of T cell responses to AZD1222 COVID-19 vaccine. Repertoires were generated with immunoSEQ multiplex PCR, while TCRdb's copy carries only in-frame clones and drops some. Counted here are more than 150,000 clones, about 90% occurring once; the ten biggest clones make up 2.5% to 3%. Regarding the study as a whole: At baseline, seropositivity was found in only a handful of AZD1222 recipients. Increases in Spike-specific TCR breadth and depth were seen after two AZD1222 doses. Samples come after the peak T cell response, not at day 14. Donors were largely white British and mainly female; clonal diversity was possibly underestimated.

The sequencing used peripheral blood, collected on day 0 of MenACWY control vaccination. The clonotype comes from an adult in good health. This sequence joins TRBV4-1 and TRBJ1-1, with unresolved D. Here the CDR3 DNA reads TGCGCCAGCAGCCAAGTAGCCCTGAACACTGAAGCTTTCTTT. It encodes CASSQVALNTEAFF.